Each of the 22 T cell receptor beta chains below was sequenced from the same sample in a study of blood T cell repertoires in COVID-19. Using immunoSEQ multiplex PCR, the repertoire was profiled, and TCRdb retains in-frame clones only, with some absent. The sample carries about 120,000 clones, 83% recorded once. Sample: peripheral blood. Source of these receptors: a man aged 30-40 years with acute or convalescent COVID-19.

The V gene is TRBV6-6, the J gene TRBJ1-1; 10 nucleotides agree with TRBD1. This CDR3 is 14 amino acids long. Germline V lookup: CDR1 MNHNY, CDR2 SVGAGI (reference sequence). V was clipped by 7 bases and J by 3 bases; unmatched bases: 5. CDR3 coding DNA: TGTGCCAGCACTAACGGACAGGGGGACACTGAAGCTTTCTTT. It codes for CASTNGQGDTEAFF.

The chain uses TRBV6-4 and TRBJ1-5, with unresolved D. CDR1 is MRHNA, CDR2 SNTAGT, per germline. The length of the CDR3 is 14 residues. V lost 4 bases to trimming and J lost 2 bases, with 9 bases between them. The CDR3 nucleotides are TGTGCCAGCAGTGCCTCCCCGGGCAATCAGCCCCAGCATTTT. This encodes CASSASPGNQPQHF.

V is TRBV2 and J is TRBJ2-7; 8 positions agree with TRBD2. The CDR3 is made up of 14 amino acids. J lost 2 bases, V lost 6 bases, and 6 bases had no gene match. Germline CDR1 SNHLY, CDR2 FYNNEI. CDR3 bases: TGTGCCAGCAGCGAACGGGGGGGTCCCTACGAGCAGTACTTC. Its translation is CASSERGGPYEQYF.

This clone came up once. The chain combines TRBV7-6 with TRBJ2-7; D perhaps matches TRBD1 (6 bases). Trimming pared 2 bases from V and 3 bases from J, leaving 14 bases between. This CDR3 spans 15 amino acids. CDR1 SGHVS and CDR2 FNYEAQ come from the germline V gene. CDR3 nucleotides: TGTGCCAGCAGCTTATCCCCCGACAGGCTCTACGAGCAGTACTTC. This sequence encodes CASSLSPDRLYEQYF.

This clone was seen only a few times. The CDR3 sequence: CASSEGLYGYTF. CDR3 DNA: TGTGCCAGCAGTGAAGGACTCTATGGCTACACCTTC. This chain joins TRBV6-1 and TRBJ1-2; D unclear. The CDR3 is made up of 12 amino acids. The V and J ends lost 1 base and 4 bases respectively, with 4 bases between them. Germline-derived CDR1 and CDR2 are MNHNS and SASEGT.

This clone occurred once. The chain combines TRBV25-1 with TRBJ1-2; D might be TRBD1 (6 bases). Trimming removed 5 bases at V and 8 bases at J, with 15 bases between. Germline-derived CDR1 and CDR2 are MGHDK and SYGVNS. The CDR3 has 13 amino acids. CDR3 protein: CASSTGRGGGYTF. The CDR3 nucleotides read TGTGCCAGCAGTACCGGCAGGGGTGGAGGCTACACCTTC.

DNA for the CDR3: TGTGCCAGCTCACCAGGGACAGGCGCCTATGGCTACACCTTC. This gives the protein CASSPGTGAYGYTF. This chain uses TRBV18 with TRBJ1-2, with 8 bases identical to TRBD1. The CDR3 is 14 residues long. The germline V gene encodes CDR1 KGHSH and CDR2 LQKENI. J was trimmed by 4 bases and V by 2 bases; bases with no gene match: 3.

The chain joins TRBV6-1 to TRBJ2-1, with 8 bases identical to TRBD1. Germline CDR1 MNHNS, CDR2 SASEGT. There are 14 residues in the CDR3. The J segment lost 4 bases and the V segment lost 1 base, leaving 0 bases of the junction unmatched. In DNA, the CDR3 is TGTGCCAGCAGTGAAGGGGACAGGTACAATGAGCAGTTCTTC. The encoded protein is CASSEGDRYNEQFF.

The CDR3 loop is CASSEGQGAISGANVLTF. For the CDR3, the DNA is TGTGCCAGCAGCGAGGGACAGGGGGCGATCTCTGGGGCCAACGTCCTGACTTTC. The V and J genes are TRBV7-6 and TRBJ2-6; 12 bases agree with TRBD1. This CDR3 has 18 amino acids. Germline CDR1 is SGHVS and CDR2 is FNYEAQ. Trimming took 5 bases from V and 0 from J; bases not matched to a gene: 5.

The rearrangement uses TRBV12-5 and TRBJ1-6; D unclear. V was clipped by 0 bases and J by 7 bases, with 19 bases between them. The V gene's germline CDR1 is LGHNT and CDR2 FRNRAP. CDR3 length: 18 amino acids. For the CDR3, the DNA is TGTGCTAGTGGTTTGGTACCCCTGGGCCGAGCGGGGAATTCACCCCTCCACTTT. It is translated as CASGLVPLGRAGNSPLHF. Filled out from reference TRBV12-5 and TRBJ1-6, the complete variable domain reads DARVTQTPRHKVTEMGQEVTMRCQPILGHNTVFWYRQTMMQGLELLAYFRNRAPLDDSGMPKDRFSAEMPDATLATLKIQPSEPRDSAVYFCASGLVPLGRAGNSPLHFGNGTRLTVT.

This clone was counted once. The chain is built from TRBV4-3 and TRBJ1-1; maybe TRBD1 (5 bases). Looked up from germline, CDR1 is LGHNA and CDR2 is YSLEER. V was shortened by 0 bases and J by 1 base, with 9 bases between the two germline ends. CDR3 size: 15 residues. CDR3 nucleotide sequence: TGCGCCAGCAGCCAAGAGGGGGGTACGAACACTGAAGCTTTCTTT. Translation gives CASSQEGGTNTEAFF.

The chain has TRBV15 and TRBJ2-2; D may be TRBD1 (5 bases). V lost 5 bases and J 6 bases, leaving 16 bases between the germline ends. CDR3 length: 15 residues. CDR1 is LNHNV, CDR2 YYDKDF, per germline (reference sequence). The CDR3 sequence is CATSGDSSKAGELFF. CDR3 nucleotide sequence: TGTGCCACCAGCGGCGACAGTAGTAAGGCCGGGGAGCTGTTTTTT.

The gene calls are TRBV6-5 and TRBJ2-3, with TRBD2 identical over 7 bases. Trimming cost V 8 bases and J 5 bases; bases outside gene matches: 4. CDR3 size: 12 residues. Germline loops: CDR1 MNHEY, CDR2 SVGAGI. CDR3 sequence: CASGRARDTQYF. CDR3 sequence (DNA): TGTGCCAGCGGGAGGGCCAGAGATACGCAGTATTTT.

The rearrangement joins TRBV6-1 to TRBJ1-5; 10 positions agree with TRBD1. This CDR3 is built from 15 residues. J lost 1 base, V lost 3 bases, and 0 bases had no gene match. CDR1 and CDR2 from the germline V gene are MNHNS and SASEGT. CDR3 coding DNA: TGTGCCAGCAGTGAGGACAGGGGGAGCAATCAGCCCCAGCATTTT. This codes for CASSEDRGSNQPQHF.

This chain joins TRBV5-4 and TRBJ1-2; maybe TRBD1 (5 bases). The CDR3 is 12 amino acids. CDR1 and CDR2 from the germline V gene are SGHNT and YYREEE (reference sequence). Deletions cut 5 bases from V and 5 bases from J, with 10 bases between. CDR3 residues: CASRTALYGYTF. The CDR3 region has the DNA TGTGCCAGCAGGACAGCATTGTATGGCTACACCTTC.

The chain recombines TRBV19 with TRBJ2-3; 8 bases map to TRBD2. Per germline, CDR1 LNHDA and CDR2 SQIVND (reference sequence). The CDR3 length is 13 residues. The CDR3: CASERGPRDTQYF. The CDR3 DNA reads as TGTGCAAGTGAGCGGGGGCCGCGGGATACGCAGTATTTT. Full variable domain (missing parts from reference TRBV19 and TRBJ2-3): DGGITQSPKYLFRKEGQNVTLSCEQNLNHDAMYWYRQDPGQGLRLIYYSQIVNDFQKGDIAEGYSVSREKKESFPLTVTSAQKNPTAFYLCASERGPRDTQYFGPGTRLTVL.

This clone has only a few counts. The chain is built from TRBV7-3 and TRBJ1-3, with 7 bases identical to TRBD1. The CDR3 is 18 residues long. Per the germline V gene, CDR1 is SGHTA and CDR2 is FQGTGA. The ends lost 8 bases at V and 2 bases at J; junction bases unmatched: 18. The DNA of the CDR3 is TGTGCCAGCGTCAGGGACAGAAGGCTGCCTGAGCCTGGAAACACCATATATTTT. Its translation: CASVRDRRLPEPGNTIYF. The full variable domain, rest sourced from reference TRBV7-3 and TRBJ1-3, is GAGVSQTPSNKVTEKGKYVELRCDPISGHTALYWYRQSLGQGPEFLIYFQGTGAADDSGLPNDRFFAVRPEGSVSTLKIQRTERGDSAVYLCASVRDRRLPEPGNTIYFGEGSWLTVV.

The J gene is TRBJ1-5, the V gene TRBV7-8; D call uncertain. The CDR3 totals 12 residues. Trimming took 5 bases from V and 6 from J, leaving 8 bases between them. Germline CDR1 reads SGHVS; CDR2 reads FQNEAQ. CDR3 sequence: CASSRNGQPQHF. The CDR3, as DNA: TGTGCCAGCAGCCGCAACGGTCAGCCCCAGCATTTT.

The V gene is TRBV27, the J gene TRBJ2-1; 10 bases fit TRBD2. Germline V gene data show CDR1 as MNHEY and CDR2 as SMNVEV (reference sequence). There are 15 residues in the CDR3. Losses at the gene ends were 5 bases for V and 2 bases for J; bases not matched to a gene: 3. The DNA for the CDR3 is TGTGCCAGCAGTACAACTAGCGGGGCCTACAATGAGCAGTTCTTC. Amino acids: CASSTTSGAYNEQFF.

This chain connects TRBV20-1 to TRBJ1-5; tentative D call: TRBD1 (6 bases). The CDR3 consists of 14 residues. Trimming removed 3 bases at V and 4 bases at J, with 13 bases between. From germline, CDR1 is DFQATT and CDR2 SNEGSKA (reference sequence). CDR3 residues: CSASWGRGNQPQHF. DNA of the CDR3: TGCAGTGCTAGTTGGGGGAGGGGGAATCAGCCCCAGCATTTT.

This clone was recorded once. V and J are TRBV10-1 and TRBJ1-6; the match to TRBD1 covers 10 bases. CDR3 length equals 13 residues. In germline, CDR1 is WNHNN, CDR2 SYGVQD (reference sequence). The J segment lost 13 bases and the V segment lost 10 bases, leaving 10 bases of the junction unmatched. CDR3: CAIPGQGRAPLHF. The CDR3 nucleotides are TGCGCCATTCCGGGACAGGGGCGAGCGCCCCTCCACTTT.

This clone was seen a single time. The chain has TRBV5-1 and TRBJ2-1; D possibly corresponds to TRBD2 (6 bases). The CDR3 loop spans 14 amino acids. Germline values: CDR1 SGHRS, CDR2 YFSETQ. Trimming removed 1 base at V and 5 bases at J, with 10 bases between. The chain's CDR3 is CASSLIGLNNEQFF. CDR3 in DNA: TGCGCCAGCAGCTTGATCGGACTAAACAATGAGCAGTTCTTC.